The 20 T cell receptor beta chains in this list originate from one sample, sequenced in a study of T cell responses to AZD1222 COVID-19 vaccine. Sequencing used immunoSEQ multiplex PCR; TCRdb keeps in-frame clones, though not all of them. The sample lists 250,000 or so clones; 85% to 95% were seen once. The sequences come from peripheral blood, collected on day 0 of AZD1222 vaccination. These receptors came from an adult in good health.

This clone has a single count. The CDR3 DNA is TGCAGTGCCTACGGTGAAGAGACCCAGTACTTC. It translates to CSAYGEETQYF. This chain uses TRBV20-1 with TRBJ2-5; no clear D. The CDR3 totals 11 residues. V shed 6 bases and J shed 3 bases, with 8 bases lying between them. Per germline, CDR1 DFQATT and CDR2 SNEGSKA (reference sequence).

This chain links TRBV28 with TRBJ2-1; a possible D gene is TRBD2 (6 bases). V dropped 6 bases and J dropped 2 bases, with 17 bases sitting between them. This CDR3 comprises 16 residues. Germline CDR1 is MDHEN and CDR2 is SYDVKM. Here the CDR3 reads CASRPTGGLTYNEQFF. The CDR3 DNA reads as TGTGCCAGCAGACCCACCGGGGGATTAACCTACAATGAGCAGTTCTTC.

The gene calls are TRBV5-1 and TRBJ1-4; 7 bases are a match to TRBD1. Looked up from germline, CDR1 is SGHRS and CDR2 is YFSETQ. The CDR3 loop spans 16 amino acids. V shed 0 bases and J 7 bases; nucleotides not matched to a gene: 9. CDR3 coding DNA: TGCGCCAGCAGCTTGGGCAGGGGGAGTCACGGTGAAAAACTGTTTTTT. Protein sequence: CASSLGRGSHGEKLFF.

The rearrangement joins TRBV7-3 to TRBJ2-1, with 7 bases fitting TRBD2. The J segment lost 9 bases and the V segment lost 5 bases, leaving 10 bases of the junction unmatched. The CDR3 covers 14 residues. From germline, CDR1 is SGHTA and CDR2 FQGTGA. The CDR3 coding sequence is TGTGCCAGCAGCAGCTCGGCGGGAGAGGGTGAGCAGTTCTTC. This codes for CASSSSAGEGEQFF. The complete variable domain, with remaining parts taken from reference TRBV7-3 and TRBJ2-1, reads GAGVSQTPSNKVTEKGKYVELRCDPISGHTALYWYRQSLGQGPEFLIYFQGTGAADDSGLPNDRFFAVRPEGSVSTLKIQRTERGDSAVYLCASSSSAGEGEQFFGPGTRLTVL.

CDR3 protein: CATSDPTSGERNEQFF. Written as DNA, the CDR3 is TGTGCCACCAGTGACCCCACTAGCGGGGAGCGAAATGAGCAGTTCTTC. This chain links TRBV24-1 with TRBJ2-1; 10 bases are a match to TRBD2. Germline V CDR1 and CDR2: KGHDR, SFDVKD. Unmatched junction bases numbered 9, after V lost 4 bases and J lost 7 bases. The CDR3 is 16 amino acids.

The rearrangement uses TRBV3-1 (or the pseudogene TRBV3-2) and TRBJ2-5; possibly TRBD1 for D (5 bases). The CDR3 has 17 amino acids. The germline V gene has CDR1 LGHDT and CDR2 YNNKEL (reference sequence). Trimming took 2 bases from V and 3 from J, leaving 19 bases between them. The CDR3 protein is CASSQIQPYQGKETQYF. As DNA, the CDR3 is TGTGCCAGCAGCCAAATCCAACCTTATCAGGGAAAAGAGACCCAGTACTTC.

The chain combines TRBV28 with TRBJ1-1; TRBD1 matches at 11 bases. V trimming: 5 bases; J trimming: 3 bases; junction bases outside the gene matches: 8. Germline CDR1 MDHEN, CDR2 SYDVKM. The CDR3 is 16 amino acids. For the CDR3, the DNA is TGTGCCAGCAGTGAAACCCCGGGACAGGGGGACACTGAAGCTTTCTTT. Translating it yields CASSETPGQGDTEAFF.

This chain uses TRBV14 with TRBJ2-7; D is undetermined. The V and J ends lost 4 bases and 2 bases respectively, with 12 bases between them. Germline-derived CDR1 and CDR2 are SGHDN and FVKESK. This CDR3 contains 14 residues. For the CDR3, the DNA is TGTGCCAGCAGCCTCAGACCCGGCACCTACGAGCAGTACTTC. This gives the protein CASSLRPGTYEQYF.

The V and J genes are TRBV5-1 and TRBJ2-3, with D unclear. This CDR3 is built from 14 residues. Germline CDR1 is SGHRS and CDR2 is YFSETQ. Trimming removed 0 bases from V and 3 bases from J, with 8 bases in between. CDR3 in DNA: TGCGCCAGCAGCTTGGGGAAAACTACAGATACGCAGTATTTT. Translation gives CASSLGKTTDTQYF.

In this sample, this clone turned up a few times. The rearrangement joins TRBV19 to TRBJ2-5, with TRBD2 identical over 10 bases. The CDR3 consists of 16 residues. Germline CDR1 LNHDA, CDR2 SQIVND (reference sequence). V was pared by 1 base and J by 4 bases, with 6 bases of the junction left unmatched. The CDR3 DNA reads as TGTGCCAGTAGTATAGGGGCTAGCGGGAGAACAGAGACCCAGTACTTC. Its protein is CASSIGASGRTETQYF.

This chain joins TRBV10-1 and TRBJ1-5; D call uncertain. This CDR3 has 13 amino acids. Trimming took off 10 bases at V and 0 bases at J, with 10 bases between the two ends. Germline CDR1 and CDR2: WNHNN and SYGVQD (reference sequence). The DNA for the CDR3 is TGCGCCAAAGAATACCATAGCAATCAGCCCCAGCATTTT. Translation gives CAKEYHSNQPQHF.

The chain recombines TRBV3-1 (or the pseudogene TRBV3-2) with TRBJ2-3; TRBD2 aligns across 14 bases. In germline, CDR1 is LGHDT, CDR2 YNNKEL (reference sequence). After removal of 5 bases from V and 7 bases from J, the junction contained 5 bases not matched to a gene. The CDR3 sequence is 15 residues long. The CDR3 coding sequence is TGTGCCAGCAGCGGCGGACTAGCGGGGGGTTATACGCAGTATTTT. Its protein is CASSGGLAGGYTQYF.

The chain employs TRBV9 and TRBJ1-1; D unclear. The CDR3 contains 13 residues. The V end lost 2 bases, the J end lost 4 bases, and 9 bases lay between the germline ends. Germline loops: CDR1 SGDLS, CDR2 YYNGEE. The CDR3 nucleotides read TGTGCCAGCAGCGTTGAAAAGGGCACTGAAGCTTTCTTT. Amino acids: CASSVEKGTEAFF. Together with reference TRBV9 and TRBJ1-1, the CDR3 gives the full variable domain: DSGVTQTPKHLITATGQRVTLRCSPRSGDLSVYWYQQSLDQGLQFLIQYYNGEERAKGNILERFSAQQFPDLHSELNLSSLELGDSALYFCASSVEKGTEAFFGQGTRLTVV.

The chain links TRBV27 to TRBJ2-7; 7 positions match TRBD1. This CDR3 region has 18 residues. Germline values: CDR1 MNHEY, CDR2 SMNVEV (reference sequence). Trimming at V came to 0 bases and at J to 2 bases, leaving 13 bases not matched to a gene. CDR3 nucleotides: TGTGCCAGCAGTTTATCGTTGGTGACAGGGCAAAGCACCTACGAGCAGTACTTC. Its translation: CASSLSLVTGQSTYEQYF.

This sequence joins TRBV9 and TRBJ2-7, with 12 bases aligning to TRBD2. The V segment lost 4 bases and the J segment 5 bases; nucleotides outside the gene matches: 7. The CDR3 loop spans 15 amino acids. Germline values: CDR1 SGDLS, CDR2 YYNGEE. The CDR3 region has the DNA TGTGCCAGCAGCTTTCTAGCGGGGGGGTCCCACGAGCAGTACTTC. It specifies CASSFLAGGSHEQYF. The full variable domain, in which reference TRBV9 and TRBJ2-7 provide the parts outside the CDR3, is DSGVTQTPKHLITATGQRVTLRCSPRSGDLSVYWYQQSLDQGLQFLIQYYNGEERAKGNILERFSAQQFPDLHSELNLSSLELGDSALYFCASSFLAGGSHEQYFGPGTRLTVT.

This CDR3 is CASKSLSTSAHAGELFF. In DNA form, the CDR3 reads TGTGCCAGCAAGTCATTGTCGACTAGCGCCCACGCCGGGGAGCTGTTTTTT. The chain employs TRBV2 and TRBJ2-2, with 8 bases identical to TRBD2. The V gene's germline CDR1 is SNHLY and CDR2 FYNNEI. V lost 7 bases to trimming and J lost 6 bases; unmatched junction nucleotides: 16. The CDR3 runs to 17 residues.

V and J are TRBV28 and TRBJ2-3, with TRBD2 matching 10 bases. V was pared by 6 bases and J by 6 bases, with 6 bases of the junction left unmatched. Germline CDR1 is MDHEN and CDR2 is SYDVKM. The CDR3 runs to 14 residues. CDR3 protein: CASRPAGGRDTQYF. CDR3 nucleotide sequence: TGTGCCAGCAGGCCAGCGGGAGGGCGGGATACGCAGTATTTT.

The chain has TRBV28 and TRBJ1-1; 7 nucleotides match TRBD1. The CDR3 has 16 amino acids. Germline V gives CDR1 MDHEN, CDR2 SYDVKM. V trimming: 5 bases; J trimming: 1 base; junction bases outside the gene matches: 10. This CDR3 reads CASSIQGWRKNTEAFF. CDR3 DNA: TGTGCCAGCAGTATACAGGGGTGGCGGAAGAACACTGAAGCTTTCTTT.

The chain joins TRBV9 to TRBJ2-7; D call uncertain. V dropped 2 bases and J dropped 0 bases, with 15 bases sitting between them. In germline, CDR1 is SGDLS, CDR2 YYNGEE. The CDR3 has 16 residues. The CDR3 region is CASSVGPAASSYEQYF. CDR3 nucleotide sequence: TGTGCCAGCAGCGTTGGTCCGGCGGCGAGCTCCTACGAGCAGTACTTC.

The chain recombines TRBV12-5 with TRBJ2-5; 11 positions match TRBD1. Germline V gives CDR1 LGHNT, CDR2 FRNRAP. CDR3 length: 14 residues. Losses at the gene ends were 5 bases for V and 4 bases for J; bases not matched to a gene: 3. The CDR3 loop is CASGPGTGGETQYF. In DNA form, the CDR3 reads TGTGCTAGTGGTCCCGGGACAGGGGGAGAGACCCAGTACTTC.